This T cell receptor (beta chain) was obtained from a study of cytomegalovirus exposure and HLA in healthy donors. PCR amplification relied on 60 Vbeta primers (plus 13 Jbeta primers). The assay was immunoSEQ multiplex PCR, and TCRdb's table has in-frame clones only and misses some. The sample consists of about 190,000 clones, approximately 86% of them appearing once. Whole-study findings and limits: When a later analysis was performed, an Asian-associated ancestry cluster reportedly had fewer N-insertions than the approximately 690-donor mean. Rarity characterized most TCR sequences, yet some public TCRs appeared in many donors.

Points on this clone: The target antigen is unknown.

Trimming left V 0 bases short and J 6 bases short, with 15 bases between. This CDR3 region has 15 residues. CDR1 and CDR2 (germline): GTSNPN, SVGIG (reference sequence). Sequenced sample: PBMCs. The V gene is TRBV30, the J gene TRBJ1-5, with D possibly matching TRBD1 (6 bases). This TCR derives from a boy younger than 10 in good health and CMV-seronegative. The CDR3 is CAWSVRGRGSQPQHF. DNA of the CDR3: TGTGCCTGGAGTGTCCGGGGCAGGGGAAGTCAGCCCCAGCATTTT.